This T cell receptor beta chain appears in the sequencing data of a study of T cell clonality in common variable immunodeficiency. Only in-frame clones appear in the TCRdb table, and some are missing; sequencing was by immunoSEQ multiplex PCR. This repertoire lists tens of thousands of clones without singletons; about 3.8% sits in the top ten. This clone was recorded many times. Input material: peripheral blood mononuclear cells. The source of this sequence is a person between 18 and 70 years old in good health.

The covered CDR3 bases are TGCGCCAGCAGCCAACTAGCGGGAGTGGAGACC. As protein: CASSQLAGVET. The CDR3 in full is CASSQLAGVETQYF. This chain connects TRBV4-1 to TRBJ2-5, with 10 bases identical to TRBD2. The sequenced fragment ends 3 residues before the CDR3 boundary, so the rest is inferred from the germline J gene. This CDR3 contains 14 residues. The germline gives CDR1 MGHRA, CDR2 YSYEKL. The junction had 2 bases not matched to a gene; V was cut back by 2 bases and J by 5 bases.